This passage covers 28 T cell receptor beta chains from one sample sequenced in a study of blood T cell repertoires in COVID-19. The table came from immunoSEQ multiplex PCR; TCRdb's copy has only in-frame clones and leaves some out. The sample lists 150,000 to 200,000 clones; 85% to 95% were seen once. The sample was peripheral blood. Source of these receptors: a woman aged 55-75 years with COVID-19, enrolled during active disease.

The chain links TRBV4-1 to TRBJ2-7; D remains unclear. The CDR3 sequence is 11 residues long. CDR1 MGHRA and CDR2 YSYEKL come from the germline V gene. V was shortened by 2 bases and J by 5 bases, with 4 bases between the two germline ends. The CDR3: CASSQRDEQYF. The CDR3 bases are TGCGCCAGCAGCCAACGGGACGAGCAGTACTTC.

V and J are TRBV7-8 and TRBJ1-1, with D tentatively TRBD1 (6 bases). Germline CDR1 and CDR2: SGHVS and FQNEAQ. V gave up 5 bases and J gave up 4 bases, with 17 bases separating them. The length of the CDR3 is 15 residues. CDR3 nucleotides: TGTGCCAGCAGCCCCTTTACAGGGTCAGGCACTGAAGCTTTCTTT. Its translation: CASSPFTGSGTEAFF. Variable domain in full (rest from reference TRBV7-8 and TRBJ1-1): GAGVSQSPRYKVAKRGQDVALRCDPISGHVSLFWYQQALGQGPEFLTYFQNEAQLDKSGLPSDRFFAERPEGSVSTLKIQRTQQEDSAVYLCASSPFTGSGTEAFFGQGTRLTVV.

The chain links TRBV5-1 to TRBJ2-7; D might be TRBD1 (6 bases). The CDR3 sequence is 13 residues long. CDR1 is SGHRS and CDR2 is YFSETQ in the germline V gene. Trimming pared 4 bases from V and 3 bases from J, leaving 11 bases between. DNA for the CDR3: TGCGCCAGCAGCCACGACAGGCTCTACGAGCAGTACTTC. It yields the protein CASSHDRLYEQYF. The full variable domain, its missing parts supplied by reference TRBV5-1 and TRBJ2-7, is KAGVTQTPRYLIKTRGQQVTLSCSPISGHRSVSWYQQTPGQGLQFLFEYFSETQRNKGNFPGRFSGRQFSNSRSEMNVSTLELGDSALYLCASSHDRLYEQYFGPGTRLTVT.

This chain's CDR3 is CAWSVSRTGGGYTF. The CDR3 coding sequence is TGTGCCTGGAGTGTAAGCCGGACAGGCGGGGGCTACACCTTC. The chain links TRBV30 to TRBJ1-2, with TRBD1 identical over 7 bases. Germline trimming cut 0 bases from V and 8 bases from J; bases unmatched to any gene: 9. CDR1 and CDR2 from the germline V gene are GTSNPN and SVGIG (reference sequence). CDR3 length: 14 residues.

The chain uses TRBV7-9 and TRBJ1-4, with D perhaps TRBD1 (5 bases). The V and J ends lost 6 bases and 3 bases respectively, with 14 bases between them. CDR1 and CDR2 (germline): SEHNR, FQNEAQ (reference sequence). This CDR3 spans 15 amino acids. CDR3 nucleotide sequence: TGTGCCAGCAGACCTGCCGGGGGGGCTAATGAAAAACTGTTTTTT. Residues: CASRPAGGANEKLFF.

CDR3 DNA: TGCAGTGCTAGTGAGGGACTAGGGCGCAATGAGCAGTTCTTC. This encodes CSASEGLGRNEQFF. V and J are TRBV20-1 and TRBJ2-1; TRBD2 matches at 8 bases. CDR1 DFQATT and CDR2 SNEGSKA come from the germline V gene (reference sequence). There are 14 residues in the CDR3. V was clipped by 3 bases and J by 6 bases; unmatched bases: 7.

The chain joins TRBV7-6 to TRBJ2-2; TRBD1 agrees at 9 bases. Trimming removed 5 bases from V and 5 bases from J; junction bases left unmatched: 6. The CDR3 has 15 amino acids. Looked up from germline, CDR1 is SGHVS and CDR2 is FNYEAQ. The CDR3 nucleotides are TGTGCCAGCAGCCCGGGACAGGGCGGGACCGGGGAGCTGTTTTTT. Amino acid sequence: CASSPGQGGTGELFF.

The genes are TRBV9 and TRBJ2-7, with 8 positions matching TRBD1. The V gene's germline CDR1 is SGDLS and CDR2 YYNGEE. J was trimmed by 0 bases and V by 3 bases; bases with no gene match: 2. CDR3 length: 14 residues. The CDR3 DNA reads as TGTGCCAGCAGCGGGACAGGGAACTCCTACGAGCAGTACTTC. This sequence encodes CASSGTGNSYEQYF.

The chain has TRBV6-4 and TRBJ2-3, with D perhaps matching TRBD2 (7 bases). Germline lookup yields CDR1 MRHNA and CDR2 SNTAGT. CDR3 length: 14 residues. V gave up 4 bases and J gave up 10 bases, with 18 bases separating them. This CDR3 is CASSAGGHRSAQYF. CDR3 DNA: TGTGCCAGCAGTGCGGGGGGCCATCGTAGCGCGCAGTATTTT.

The chain carries TRBV7-9 and TRBJ1-5, with D tentatively TRBD1 (5 bases). This CDR3 contains 16 residues. Germline CDR1 and CDR2: SEHNR and FQNEAQ (reference sequence). Between the trimmed V and J ends, which lost 3 bases and 3 bases, there was a span of 15 bases. The CDR3 region is CASSLGFAGVNQPQHF. The CDR3 DNA reads as TGTGCCAGCAGCTTGGGTTTTGCGGGGGTCAATCAGCCCCAGCATTTT.

The chain combines TRBV19 with TRBJ1-1; D gene ambiguous. This CDR3 is built from 16 residues. V gave up 3 bases and J gave up 1 base, with 15 bases separating them. The germline V gene has CDR1 LNHDA and CDR2 SQIVND (reference sequence). CDR3 region: CASSMGRRLTNTEAFF. CDR3 sequence (DNA): TGTGCCAGTAGTATGGGCAGGCGCTTAACGAACACTGAAGCTTTCTTT.

The rearrangement uses TRBV7-8 and TRBJ2-2; D possibly corresponds to TRBD1 (6 bases). V lost 5 bases and J lost 3, with 13 bases in between. The CDR3 extends over 15 amino acids. In germline, CDR1 is SGHVS, CDR2 FQNEAQ. The CDR3 region is CASSTRTVDTGELFF. As DNA, the CDR3 is TGTGCCAGCAGCACCCGGACAGTAGACACCGGGGAGCTGTTTTTT. Combining the CDR3 with reference TRBV7-8 and TRBJ2-2 gives the whole variable domain GAGVSQSPRYKVAKRGQDVALRCDPISGHVSLFWYQQALGQGPEFLTYFQNEAQLDKSGLPSDRFFAERPEGSVSTLKIQRTQQEDSAVYLCASSTRTVDTGELFFGEGSRLTVL.

V is TRBV6-6 and J is TRBJ2-3, with 8 bases identical to TRBD2. Germline V CDR1 and CDR2: MNHNY, SVGAGI (reference sequence). The CDR3 is 16 residues long. Trimming took 7 bases from V and 2 from J; bases not matched to a gene: 11. The CDR3 is CASTRVGGGPTDTQYF. The CDR3 DNA reads TGTGCCAGCACTCGCGTAGGCGGGGGGCCCACAGATACGCAGTATTTT.

The V call is TRBV11-2, the J call TRBJ1-6, with 8 bases identical to TRBD1. There are 14 residues in the CDR3. With V trimmed by 5 bases and J by 8 bases, 5 bases remained unmatched. The germline gives CDR1 SGHAT, CDR2 FQNNGV. CDR3 sequence: CASSPTGADSPLHF. The CDR3 region has the DNA TGTGCCAGCAGCCCGACAGGGGCGGATTCACCCCTCCACTTT.

This clone was counted once. The V and J genes are TRBV25-1 and TRBJ1-1; possible D gene TRBD1, 6 bases. Trimming stripped 5 bases from V and 3 bases from J, with 16 bases between. The length of the CDR3 is 15 residues. Germline CDR1 is MGHDK and CDR2 is SYGVNS. The CDR3 protein is CASSLQGAVDTEAFF. The CDR3 DNA sequence: TGTGCCAGCAGTCTACAGGGAGCTGTGGACACTGAAGCTTTCTTT.

This chain links TRBV30 with TRBJ1-6, with unresolved D. CDR1 and CDR2 from the germline V gene are GTSNPN and SVGIG (reference sequence). The length of the CDR3 is 11 residues. V was pared by 5 bases and J by 7 bases, with 6 bases between. CDR3 nucleotides: TGTGCCTGGGGCCTAAATTCACCCCTCCACTTT. The encoded protein is CAWGLNSPLHF.

The rearrangement joins TRBV5-4 to TRBJ2-7, with a possible D match to TRBD1 (6 bases). The CDR3 spans 14 residues. Germline V gene data show CDR1 as SGHNT and CDR2 as YYREEE (reference sequence). The V end was cut by 1 base, the J end by 5 bases, with 13 bases between. CDR3 DNA: TGTGCCAGCAGCTTGCTGGACAGCTTGCACGAGCAGTACTTC. Its protein is CASSLLDSLHEQYF.

Remarks on this clone: The junction and the germline gene differ at one end; a read error may be behind it. J is TRBJ2-7 and V is TRBV10-3; 9 positions agree with TRBD1. Germline V gene sequence: CDR1 ENHRY, CDR2 SYGVKD. The CDR3 is 14 residues long. The CDR3 nucleotides read TGTGCCATCACCCCGACAGGGGGGTCCTATGAGCAGTACTTC. This encodes CAITPTGGSYEQYF.

This chain connects TRBV19 to TRBJ1-5, with a tentative D call TRBD1 (6 bases). Per germline, CDR1 LNHDA and CDR2 SQIVND (reference sequence). V lost 8 bases to trimming and J lost 5 bases, with 16 bases between them. This CDR3 is 14 amino acids long. CDR3 nucleotide sequence: TGTGCCAGTGCCCAGGGTACAGGGTATCAGCCCCAGCATTTT. This codes for CASAQGTGYQPQHF.

This clone was seen just once. The chain joins TRBV3-1 (or the pseudogene TRBV3-2) to TRBJ2-5, with TRBD2 matching over 7 bases. CDR3 size: 14 residues. Unmatched junction bases numbered 6, after V lost 4 bases and J lost 4 bases. Germline-derived CDR1 and CDR2 are LGHDT and YNNKEL (reference sequence). Here the CDR3 reads CASSRQLALETQYF. For the CDR3, the DNA is TGTGCCAGCAGCCGACAACTAGCGCTAGAGACCCAGTACTTC.

The chain is built from TRBV6-2 or TRBV6-3 and TRBJ1-6; D is undetermined. Trimming removed 0 bases from V and 9 bases from J, with 12 bases in between. The germline V gene encodes CDR1 MNHEY and CDR2 SVGEGT. This CDR3 is built from 15 residues. DNA for the CDR3: TGTGCCAGCAGTTACTCCCCCGGGAACGGTTCACCCCTCCACTTT. This encodes CASSYSPGNGSPLHF.

This chain links TRBV6-5 with TRBJ1-6, with D maybe TRBD1 (6 bases). The CDR3 extends over 16 amino acids. The V gene's germline CDR1 is MNHEY and CDR2 SVGAGI. The V and J ends lost 3 bases and 3 bases respectively, with 12 bases between them. The DNA of the CDR3 is TGTGCCAGCAGTTATGGGGGCTTAGACTATAATTCACCCCTCCACTTT. This sequence encodes CASSYGGLDYNSPLHF.

Turning to this clone: This likely comes from a read error, as the CDR3 has no conserved phenylalanine or tryptophan at its end. The DNA is omitted, as the CDR3 cannot be located on it reliably, and the CDR3 follows TCRdb's listing. This chain joins TRBV10-3 and TRBJ2-2; TRBD2 is taken as the D call from the table, unchecked against the DNA. The length of the CDR3 is 14 amino acids, counting both ends. Germline-derived CDR1 and CDR2 are ENHRY and SYGVKD. The CDR3 region is CAISDEVSASGARM.

The rearrangement uses TRBV7-9 and TRBJ1-2, with 12 bases identical to TRBD1. CDR1 SEHNR and CDR2 FQNEAQ come from the germline V gene (reference sequence). The CDR3 extends over 16 amino acids. Trimming took 5 bases from V and 7 from J; bases not matched to a gene: 11. Written as DNA, the CDR3 is TGTGCCAGCAGCCCCGGGGCCGGGACAGGGGGCGGTGGCTACACCTTC. It yields the protein CASSPGAGTGGGGYTF.

The gene calls are TRBV9 and TRBJ1-2; 7 nucleotides agree with TRBD1. Germline CDR1 is SGDLS and CDR2 is YYNGEE. With V trimmed by 0 bases and J by 5 bases, 7 bases remained unmatched. The CDR3 has 15 residues. The CDR3: CASSVATGPRYGYTF. CDR3 coding DNA: TGTGCCAGCAGCGTAGCGACAGGGCCTCGGTATGGCTACACCTTC.

The chain carries TRBV29-1 and TRBJ1-2; tentative D call: TRBD1 (6 bases). The CDR3 loop spans 14 amino acids. The V gene lost 3 bases and the J gene lost 4 bases, with 15 bases spanning the gap. CDR1 and CDR2 from the germline V gene are SQVTM and ANQGSEA. The CDR3 is CSVDAPGQIYGYTF. CDR3 bases: TGCAGCGTTGACGCCCCGGGACAAATCTATGGCTACACCTTC.

The chain is built from TRBV6-1 and TRBJ1-5; TRBD1 matches 10 bases. Germline CDR1 is MNHNS and CDR2 is SASEGT. V shed 4 bases, J shed 4 bases, and the junction held 7 bases outside the gene matches. This CDR3 has 16 amino acids. This CDR3 is CASSGQGALGNQPQHF. The CDR3 DNA reads as TGTGCCAGCAGTGGACAGGGGGCCCTAGGGAATCAGCCCCAGCATTTT.

This clone was seen repeatedly, ten times or more. The J gene is TRBJ2-1, the V gene TRBV12-3 or TRBV12-4; D is unclear. Trimming removed 3 bases from V and 7 bases from J, with 10 bases in between. The length of the CDR3 is 13 residues. CDR3 loop: CASSLWHVNEQFF. The CDR3 DNA sequence: TGTGCCAGCAGTTTGTGGCATGTTAATGAGCAGTTCTTC.